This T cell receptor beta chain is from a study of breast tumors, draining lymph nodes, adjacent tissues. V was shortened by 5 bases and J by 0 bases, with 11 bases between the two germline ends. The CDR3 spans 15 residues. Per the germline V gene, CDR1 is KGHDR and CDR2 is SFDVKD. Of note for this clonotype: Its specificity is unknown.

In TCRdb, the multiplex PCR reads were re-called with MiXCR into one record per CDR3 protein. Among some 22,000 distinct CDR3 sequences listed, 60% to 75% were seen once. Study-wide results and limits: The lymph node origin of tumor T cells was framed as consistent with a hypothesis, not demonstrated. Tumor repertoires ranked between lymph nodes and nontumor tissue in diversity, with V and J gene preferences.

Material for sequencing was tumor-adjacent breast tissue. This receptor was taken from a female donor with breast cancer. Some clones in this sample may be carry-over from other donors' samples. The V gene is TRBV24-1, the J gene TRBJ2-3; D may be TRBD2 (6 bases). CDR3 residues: CATSGRRASTDTQYF. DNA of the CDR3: TGTGCCACCAGTGGTAGGAGGGCCAGCACAGATACGCAGTATTTT.